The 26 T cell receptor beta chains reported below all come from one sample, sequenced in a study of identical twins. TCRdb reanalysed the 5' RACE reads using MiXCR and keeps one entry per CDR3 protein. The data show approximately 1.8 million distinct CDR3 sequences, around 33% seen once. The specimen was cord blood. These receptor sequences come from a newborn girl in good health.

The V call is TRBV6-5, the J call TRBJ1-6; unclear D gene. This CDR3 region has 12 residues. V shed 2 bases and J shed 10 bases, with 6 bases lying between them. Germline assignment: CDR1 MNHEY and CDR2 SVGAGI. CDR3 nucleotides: TGTGCCAGCAGTTACAGGCACTCACCCCTCCACTTT. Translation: CASSYRHSPLHF.

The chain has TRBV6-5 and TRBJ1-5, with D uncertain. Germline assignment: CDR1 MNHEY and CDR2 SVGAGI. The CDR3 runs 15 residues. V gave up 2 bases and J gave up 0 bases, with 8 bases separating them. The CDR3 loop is CASSYRADSNQPQHF. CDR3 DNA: TGTGCCAGCAGTTACCGGGCAGATAGCAATCAGCCCCAGCATTTT.

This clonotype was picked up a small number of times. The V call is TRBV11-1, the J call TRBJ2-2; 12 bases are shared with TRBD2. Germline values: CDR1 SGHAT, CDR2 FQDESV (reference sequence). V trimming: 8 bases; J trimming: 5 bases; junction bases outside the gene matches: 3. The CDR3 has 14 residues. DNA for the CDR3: TGTGCCAGCGGACTAGCGGGACGGACCGGGGAGCTGTTTTTT. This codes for CASGLAGRTGELFF.

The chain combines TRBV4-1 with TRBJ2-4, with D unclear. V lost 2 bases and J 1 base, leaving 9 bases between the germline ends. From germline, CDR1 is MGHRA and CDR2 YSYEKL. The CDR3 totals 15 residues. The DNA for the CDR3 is TGCGCCAGCAGCCAAATCTTAGTCGCCAAAAACATTCAGTACTTC. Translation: CASSQILVAKNIQYF.

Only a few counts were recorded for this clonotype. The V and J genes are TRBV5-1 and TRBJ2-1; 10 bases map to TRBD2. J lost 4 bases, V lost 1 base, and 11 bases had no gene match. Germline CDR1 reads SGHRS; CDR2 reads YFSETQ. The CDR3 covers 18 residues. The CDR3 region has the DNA TGCGCCAGCAGCTTGAGCTCACGGCTAGCGGGGGTATACAATGAGCAGTTCTTC. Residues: CASSLSSRLAGVYNEQFF. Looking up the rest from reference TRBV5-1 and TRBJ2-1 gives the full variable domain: KAGVTQTPRYLIKTRGQQVTLSCSPISGHRSVSWYQQTPGQGLQFLFEYFSETQRNKGNFPGRFSGRQFSNSRSEMNVSTLELGDSALYLCASSLSSRLAGVYNEQFFGPGTRLTVL.

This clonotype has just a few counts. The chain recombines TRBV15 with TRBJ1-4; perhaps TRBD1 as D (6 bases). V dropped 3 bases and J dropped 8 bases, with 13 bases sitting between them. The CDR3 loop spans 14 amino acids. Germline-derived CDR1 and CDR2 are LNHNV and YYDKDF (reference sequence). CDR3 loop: CATSRGHKEEKLFF. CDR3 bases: TGTGCCACCAGCAGGGGACATAAGGAAGAAAAACTGTTTTTT.

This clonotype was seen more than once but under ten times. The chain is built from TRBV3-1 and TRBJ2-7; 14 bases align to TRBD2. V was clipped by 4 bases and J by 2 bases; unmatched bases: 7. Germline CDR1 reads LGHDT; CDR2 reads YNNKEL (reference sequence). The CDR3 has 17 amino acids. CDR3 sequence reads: CASSRLAGGQYPYEQYF. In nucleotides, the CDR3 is TGTGCCAGCAGCCGACTAGCGGGGGGGCAATATCCCTACGAGCAGTACTTC.

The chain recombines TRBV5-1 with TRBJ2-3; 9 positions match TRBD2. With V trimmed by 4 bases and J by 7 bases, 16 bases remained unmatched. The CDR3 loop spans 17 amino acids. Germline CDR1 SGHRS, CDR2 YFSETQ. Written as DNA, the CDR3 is TGCGCCAGCAGCCTGATCGTCGGGACTAGCTCAGCTAATACGCAGTATTTT. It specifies CASSLIVGTSSANTQYF.

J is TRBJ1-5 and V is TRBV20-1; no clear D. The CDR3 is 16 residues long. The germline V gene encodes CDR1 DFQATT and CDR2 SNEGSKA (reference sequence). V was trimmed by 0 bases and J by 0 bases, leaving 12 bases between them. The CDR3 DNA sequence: TGCAGTGCTAGAGATTCAGGTTTTAATAGCAATCAGCCCCAGCATTTT. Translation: CSARDSGFNSNQPQHF.

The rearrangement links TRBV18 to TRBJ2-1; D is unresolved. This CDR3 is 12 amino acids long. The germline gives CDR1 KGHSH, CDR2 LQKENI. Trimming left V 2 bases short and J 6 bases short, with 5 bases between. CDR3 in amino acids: CASSPDPNEQFF. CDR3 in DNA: TGTGCCAGCTCACCAGACCCCAATGAGCAGTTCTTC.

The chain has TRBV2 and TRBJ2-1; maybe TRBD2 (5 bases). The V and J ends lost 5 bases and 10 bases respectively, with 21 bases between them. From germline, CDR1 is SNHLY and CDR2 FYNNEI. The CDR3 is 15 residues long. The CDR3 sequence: CASSSWRNNGGEQFF. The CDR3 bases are TGTGCCAGCAGTTCCTGGAGGAACAACGGCGGCGAGCAGTTCTTC. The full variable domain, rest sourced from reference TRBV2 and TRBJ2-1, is EPEVTQTPSHQVTQMGQEVILRCVPISNHLYFYWYRQILGQKVEFLVSFYNNEISEKSEIFDDQFSVERPDGSNFTLKIRSTKLEDSAMYFCASSSWRNNGGEQFFGPGTRLTVL.

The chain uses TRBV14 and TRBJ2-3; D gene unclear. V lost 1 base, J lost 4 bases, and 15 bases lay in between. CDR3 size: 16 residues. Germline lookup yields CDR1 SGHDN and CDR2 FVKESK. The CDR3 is CASSQGKASWADTQYF. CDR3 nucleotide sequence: TGTGCCAGCAGCCAAGGAAAAGCCTCCTGGGCAGATACGCAGTATTTT. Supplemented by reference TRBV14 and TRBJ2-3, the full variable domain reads EAGVTQFPSHSVIEKGQTVTLRCDPISGHDNLYWYRRVMGKEIKFLLHFVKESKQDESGMPNNRFLAERTGGTYSTLKVQPAELEDSGVYFCASSQGKASWADTQYFGPGTRLTVL.

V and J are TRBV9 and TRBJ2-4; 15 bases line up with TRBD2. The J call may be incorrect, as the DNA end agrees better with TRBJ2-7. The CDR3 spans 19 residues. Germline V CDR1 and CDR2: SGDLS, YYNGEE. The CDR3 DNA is TGTGCCAGCAGCCCCCGAAAGTGGACTAGCGGGAGGGGCACCTACGAGCAGTACTTC. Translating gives CASSPRKWTSGRGTYEQYF.

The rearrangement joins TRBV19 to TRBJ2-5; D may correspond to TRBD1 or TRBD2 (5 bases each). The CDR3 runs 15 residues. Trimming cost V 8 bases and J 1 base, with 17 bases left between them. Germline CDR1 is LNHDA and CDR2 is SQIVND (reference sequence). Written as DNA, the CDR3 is TGTGCCAGTCGTAGGGACCGGGACGGCCAAGAGACCCAGTACTTC. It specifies CASRRDRDGQETQYF.

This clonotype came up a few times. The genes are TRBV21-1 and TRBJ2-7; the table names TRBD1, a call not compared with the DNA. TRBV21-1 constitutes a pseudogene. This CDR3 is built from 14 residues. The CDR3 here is CASSVRQVSYEQYF. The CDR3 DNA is TGTGCCAGCAGCGTGCGACAGGTCTCCTACGAGCAGTACTTC.

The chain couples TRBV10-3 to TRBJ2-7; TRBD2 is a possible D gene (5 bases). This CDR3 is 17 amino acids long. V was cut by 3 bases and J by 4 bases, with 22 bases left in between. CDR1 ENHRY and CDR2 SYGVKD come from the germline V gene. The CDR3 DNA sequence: TGTGCCATCAGTGACCCAAACAATCCGGGCCCGGGATACGAGCAGTACTTC. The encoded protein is CAISDPNNPGPGYEQYF.

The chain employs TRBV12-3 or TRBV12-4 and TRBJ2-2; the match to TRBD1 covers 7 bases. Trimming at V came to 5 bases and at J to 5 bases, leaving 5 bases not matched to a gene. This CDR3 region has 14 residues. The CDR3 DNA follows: TGTGCCAGCAGTCCGGGACAGCTTACCGGGGAGCTGTTTTTT. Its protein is CASSPGQLTGELFF.

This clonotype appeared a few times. In nucleotides, the CDR3 is TGTGCCAGCAGCTTAAGGACTAGCGGGGGGGCTTCCTACGAGCAGTACTTC. This encodes CASSLRTSGGASYEQYF. This chain links TRBV7-2 with TRBJ2-7; 15 bases agree with TRBD2. Germline CDR1 SGHTA, CDR2 FQGNSA. The ends lost 2 bases at V and 1 base at J; junction bases unmatched: 3. The CDR3 is made up of 17 amino acids.

CDR3 bases: TGTGCCAGCAGTTTACGGCGACAGAAGGGAGAGACCCAGTACTTC. Protein sequence: CASSLRRQKGETQYF. This chain uses TRBV12-3 or TRBV12-4 with TRBJ2-5; D is possibly TRBD1 (5 bases). V lost 2 bases to trimming and J lost 4 bases, with 14 bases between them. This CDR3 contains 15 residues.

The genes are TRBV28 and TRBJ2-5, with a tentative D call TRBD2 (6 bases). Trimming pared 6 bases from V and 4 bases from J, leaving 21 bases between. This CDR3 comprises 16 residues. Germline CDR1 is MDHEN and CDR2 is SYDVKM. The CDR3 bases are TGTGCCAGCAGCCGAACCGGGACTTTCGAAGGAGAGACCCAGTACTTC. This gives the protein CASSRTGTFEGETQYF.

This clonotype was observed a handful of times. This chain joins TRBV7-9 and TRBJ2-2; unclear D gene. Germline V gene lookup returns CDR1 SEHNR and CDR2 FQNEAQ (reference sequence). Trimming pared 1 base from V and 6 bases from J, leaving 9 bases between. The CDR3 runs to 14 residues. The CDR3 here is CASSLVSLSGELFF. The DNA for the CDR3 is TGTGCCAGCAGCTTAGTATCTTTGTCCGGGGAGCTGTTTTTT.

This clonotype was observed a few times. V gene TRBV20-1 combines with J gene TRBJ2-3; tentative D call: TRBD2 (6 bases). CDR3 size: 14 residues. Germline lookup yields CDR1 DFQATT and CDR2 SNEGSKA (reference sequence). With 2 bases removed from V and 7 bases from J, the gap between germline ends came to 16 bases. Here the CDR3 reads CSARLGGARNTQYF. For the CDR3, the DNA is TGCAGTGCTAGACTCGGAGGGGCACGGAATACGCAGTATTTT.

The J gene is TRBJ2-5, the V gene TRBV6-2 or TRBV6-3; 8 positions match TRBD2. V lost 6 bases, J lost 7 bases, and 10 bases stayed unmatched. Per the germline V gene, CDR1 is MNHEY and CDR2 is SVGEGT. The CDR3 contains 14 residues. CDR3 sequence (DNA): TGTGCCAGCAGGCGTGAAAGGACTAGCACGACCCAGTACTTC. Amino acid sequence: CASRRERTSTTQYF.

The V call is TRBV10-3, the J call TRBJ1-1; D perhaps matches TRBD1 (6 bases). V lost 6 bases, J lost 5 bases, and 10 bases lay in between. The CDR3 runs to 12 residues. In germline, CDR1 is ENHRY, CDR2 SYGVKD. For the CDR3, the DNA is TGTGCCATCAGAGAACAGGGAACTGAAGCTTTCTTT. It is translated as CAIREQGTEAFF.

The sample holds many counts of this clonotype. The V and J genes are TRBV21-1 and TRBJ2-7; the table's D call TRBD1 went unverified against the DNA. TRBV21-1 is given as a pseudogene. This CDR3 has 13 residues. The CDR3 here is CASSKVGAYEQYF. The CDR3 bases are TGTGCCAGCAGCAAAGTAGGGGCCTACGAGCAGTACTTC.

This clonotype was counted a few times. CDR3 amino acids: CATRDRYNEQFF. The CDR3 DNA reads as TGTGCCACCAGGGACAGGTACAATGAGCAGTTCTTC. The V and J genes are TRBV24-1 and TRBJ2-1; 7 nucleotides agree with TRBD1. The CDR3 loop spans 12 amino acids. After removal of 7 bases from V and 4 bases from J, the junction contained 0 bases not matched to a gene. Germline values: CDR1 KGHDR, CDR2 SFDVKD.